This paragraph reports one T cell receptor beta chain. Its antigen remains unidentified. The source of the sample is a study of cytomegalovirus exposure and HLA in healthy donors. Study-wide results and caveats: The study recorded about 150 TCR beta chains that were cytomegalovirus-associated. Under in vitro conditions, three CMV-associated chains were confirmed as specific for CMV antigens. Presence/absence results assume similar sequencing depth per donor, which may not hold.

Primers: 60 Vbeta forward and 13 Jbeta reverse. Sequenced by immunoSEQ multiplex PCR; TCRdb stores in-frame clones only, minus some. Here the sample table reports over 100,000 clones. V gave up 4 bases and J gave up 0 bases; unmatched junction bases: 7. CDR3 length: 16 residues. Germline V gene lookup returns CDR1 SGHRS and CDR2 YFSETQ. This sequence originates from a young man in good health and CMV-seronegative. This chain connects TRBV5-1 to TRBJ2-1; 7 bases are a match to TRBD1. Material for sequencing was PBMCs. CDR3 nucleotide sequence: TGCGCCAGCAGCCCCGGGACAGCCAGCTCCTACAATGAGCAGTTCTTC. The encoded protein is CASSPGTASSYNEQFF.